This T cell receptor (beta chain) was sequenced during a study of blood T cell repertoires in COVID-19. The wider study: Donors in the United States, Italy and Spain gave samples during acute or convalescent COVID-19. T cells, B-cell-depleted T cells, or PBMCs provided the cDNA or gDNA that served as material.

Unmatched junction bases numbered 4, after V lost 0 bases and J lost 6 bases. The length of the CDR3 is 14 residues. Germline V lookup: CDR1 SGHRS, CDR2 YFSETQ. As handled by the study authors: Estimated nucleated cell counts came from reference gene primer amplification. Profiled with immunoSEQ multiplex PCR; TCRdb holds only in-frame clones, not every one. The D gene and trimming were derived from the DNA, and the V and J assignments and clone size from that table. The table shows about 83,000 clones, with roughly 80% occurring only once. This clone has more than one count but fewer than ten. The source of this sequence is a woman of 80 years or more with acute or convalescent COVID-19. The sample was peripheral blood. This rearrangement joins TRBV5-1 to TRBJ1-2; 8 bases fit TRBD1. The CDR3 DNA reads TGCGCCAGCAGCTTGGGTGACAGGGGTGATGGCTACACCTTC. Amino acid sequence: CASSLGDRGDGYTF.